This T cell receptor beta chain was profiled in a study of post-analysis software for immune sequencing data. The study's findings and limits: Controls had lower frequencies than patients of about 5 TRBV segments, which included TRBV5-6, TRBV5-1 and TRBV20-1.

cDNA libraries for TCR beta contained unique molecular identifiers. MiXCR, applied by TCRdb to the PCR reads, yields one record per CDR3 protein. The sample contains 160,000 or so distinct CDR3 sequences, 30% to 45% of which appear only once. CDR1 and CDR2 (germline): SQVTM, ANQGSEA. This CDR3 comprises 12 residues. Points on this clonotype: Its target is not known. A much larger clone sits a single nucleotide away, making a read error possible.

V usage is TRBV29-1 and J usage is TRBJ2-5, with a tentative D call TRBD1 (8 bases). The J call may not be correct, given that the DNA end is closer to TRBJ2-7. Material: blood, obtained after autologous hematopoietic stem cell transplantation. This clonotype was sampled from a girl between 5 and 17 years old with multiple sclerosis. CDR3 sequence (DNA): TGCGGCGTTGACACAGGGGGGGACGAGCAGTACTTC. Its translation is CGVDTGGDEQYF.